This T cell receptor (beta chain) was profiled in a study of CD8 T cells in Susac syndrome. Deletions cut 0 bases from V and 5 bases from J, with 15 bases between. This CDR3 contains 16 residues. Germline CDR1 is LGHNA and CDR2 is YSLEER. Reverse transcription used about 0.5 to 1 ug RNA and random hexamers. Amplification of TCR beta CDR3 spanned 54 Vbeta and 13 Jbeta via immunoSEQ multiplex PCR. Each CDR3 protein is one row after TCRdb ran MiXCR on the immunoSEQ multiplex PCR reads. The table lists fewer than 350,000 distinct CDR3 sequences, around nine tenths of them singletons, with around 0.2% in the top ten. TCR beta sequencing covered blood CD8+ and CD4+ T cells. Relapsing-remitting disease, either stable or active, was present in the multiple sclerosis controls, who were treatment-naive patients.

The clonotype originates from a human donor with multiple sclerosis. The chain joins TRBV4-3 to TRBJ2-3, with no clear D. Sequencing was carried out using CD8+ T cells from PBMCs. CDR3: CASSQDSPSSGDTQYF. The DNA for the CDR3 is TGCGCCAGCAGCCAAGATTCCCCTAGTTCTGGAGATACGCAGTATTTT.